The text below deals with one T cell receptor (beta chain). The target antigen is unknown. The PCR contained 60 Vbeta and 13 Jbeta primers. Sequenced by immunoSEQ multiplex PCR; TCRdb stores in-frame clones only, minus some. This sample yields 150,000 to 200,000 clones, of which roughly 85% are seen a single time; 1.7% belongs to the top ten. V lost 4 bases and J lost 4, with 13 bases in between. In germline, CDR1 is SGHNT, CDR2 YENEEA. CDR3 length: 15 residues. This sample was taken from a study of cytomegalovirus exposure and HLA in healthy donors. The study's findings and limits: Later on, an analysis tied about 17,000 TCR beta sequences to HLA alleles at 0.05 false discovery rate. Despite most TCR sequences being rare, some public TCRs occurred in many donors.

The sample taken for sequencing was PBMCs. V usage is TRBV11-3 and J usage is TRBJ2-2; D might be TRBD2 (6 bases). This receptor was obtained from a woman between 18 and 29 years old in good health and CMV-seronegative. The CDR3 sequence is CASSSGRGSTGELFF. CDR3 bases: TGTGCCAGCAGCTCCGGACGGGGGAGCACCGGGGAGCTGTTTTTT.